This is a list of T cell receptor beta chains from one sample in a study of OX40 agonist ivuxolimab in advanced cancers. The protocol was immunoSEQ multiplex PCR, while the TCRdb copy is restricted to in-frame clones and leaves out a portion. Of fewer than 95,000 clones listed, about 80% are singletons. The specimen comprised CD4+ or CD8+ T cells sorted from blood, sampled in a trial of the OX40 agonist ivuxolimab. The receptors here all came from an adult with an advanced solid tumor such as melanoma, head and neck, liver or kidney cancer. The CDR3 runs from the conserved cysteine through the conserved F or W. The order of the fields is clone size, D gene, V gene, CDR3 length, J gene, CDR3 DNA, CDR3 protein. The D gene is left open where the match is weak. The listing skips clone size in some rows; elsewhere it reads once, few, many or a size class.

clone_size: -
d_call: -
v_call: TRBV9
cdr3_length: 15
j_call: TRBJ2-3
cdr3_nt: TGTGCCAGCAGCGTAGAGGGGCCTGCCACAGATACGCAGTATTTT
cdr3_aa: CASSVEGPATDTQYF

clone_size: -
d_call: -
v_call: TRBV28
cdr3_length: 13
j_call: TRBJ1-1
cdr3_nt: TGTGCCAGCAGTTTAAAAGGGTACACTGAAGCTTTCTTT
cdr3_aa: CASSLKGYTEAFF

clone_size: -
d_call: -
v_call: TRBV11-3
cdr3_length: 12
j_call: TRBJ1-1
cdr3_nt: TGTGCCAGCAGTCAGAGGGAGGTACGGGCTTTCTTT
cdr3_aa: CASSQREVRAFF

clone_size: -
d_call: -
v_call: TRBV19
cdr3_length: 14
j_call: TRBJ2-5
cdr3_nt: TGTGCCAGTACCCGACCGGGACTTGGAGAGACCCAGTACTTC
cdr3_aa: CASTRPGLGETQYF

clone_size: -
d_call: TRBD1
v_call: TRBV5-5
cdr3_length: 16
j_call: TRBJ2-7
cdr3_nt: TGTGCCAGCAGCTTGGTGTGGGACAGCAGCTCCTACGAGCAGTACTTC
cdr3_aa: CASSLVWDSSSYEQYF

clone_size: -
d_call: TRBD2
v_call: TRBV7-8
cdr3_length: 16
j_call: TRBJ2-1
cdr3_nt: TGTGCCAGCAGCTTAAGGAGACTAGCGGGACGCAATGAGCAGTTCTTC
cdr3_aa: CASSLRRLAGRNEQFF

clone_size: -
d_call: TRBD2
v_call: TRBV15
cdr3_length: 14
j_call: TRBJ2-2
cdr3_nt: TGTGCCACCAGCGGGGCTAGCGGGGCCGGGGAGCTGTTTTTT
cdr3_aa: CATSGASGAGELFF

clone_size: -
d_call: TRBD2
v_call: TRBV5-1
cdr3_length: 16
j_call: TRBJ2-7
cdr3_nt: TGCGCCAGCAGCTTGAATTGGGCTAGCGGGAGTCGAGAGCAGTACTTC
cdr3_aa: CASSLNWASGSREQYF

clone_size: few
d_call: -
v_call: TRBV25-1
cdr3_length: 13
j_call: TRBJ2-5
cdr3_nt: TGTGCCAGCAGTGCCCCGGTTCAGGAGACCCAGTACTTC
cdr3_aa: CASSAPVQETQYF

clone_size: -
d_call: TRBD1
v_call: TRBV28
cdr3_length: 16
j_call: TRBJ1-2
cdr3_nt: TGTGCCAGCGAGCGCGCTAACAGGGGGCTTGTCTATGGCTACACCTTC
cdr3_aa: CASERANRGLVYGYTF

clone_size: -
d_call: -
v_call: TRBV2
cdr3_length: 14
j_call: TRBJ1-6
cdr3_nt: TGTGCCAGCAGTGAAGAGAAGGGATACTCACCCCTCCACTTT
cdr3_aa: CASSEEKGYSPLHF

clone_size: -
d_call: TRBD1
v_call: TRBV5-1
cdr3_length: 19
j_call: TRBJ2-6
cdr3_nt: TGCGCCAGCAGCTTGGCTTTAGTACAGGGGGCGGGTGGGGCCAACGTCCTGACTTTC
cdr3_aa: CASSLALVQGAGGANVLTF

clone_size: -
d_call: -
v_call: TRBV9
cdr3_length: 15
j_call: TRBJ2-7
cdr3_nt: TGTGCCAGCAGCGTAGGTTCGCACGACTCCTACGAGCAGTACTTC
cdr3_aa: CASSVGSHDSYEQYF

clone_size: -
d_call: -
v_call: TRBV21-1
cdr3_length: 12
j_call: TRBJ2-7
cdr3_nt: TGTGCCAGCAGCCAAAGGGGACTCGAGCAGTACTTC
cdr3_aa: CASSQRGLEQYF

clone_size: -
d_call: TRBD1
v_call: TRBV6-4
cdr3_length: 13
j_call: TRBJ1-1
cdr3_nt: TGTGCCAGCACCCAGGGGGGACAGGAAGAAGCTTTCTTT
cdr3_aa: CASTQGGQEEAFF

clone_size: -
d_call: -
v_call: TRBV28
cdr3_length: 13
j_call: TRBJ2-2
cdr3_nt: TGTGCCAGCACCTCCGAACACACCGGGGAGCTGTTTTTT
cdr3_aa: CASTSEHTGELFF

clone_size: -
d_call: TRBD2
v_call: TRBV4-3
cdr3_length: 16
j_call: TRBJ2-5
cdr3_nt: TGCGCCAGCAGCCGCGGGACGTTAGCGGGAGCAGAGACCCAGTACTTC
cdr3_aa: CASSRGTLAGAETQYF

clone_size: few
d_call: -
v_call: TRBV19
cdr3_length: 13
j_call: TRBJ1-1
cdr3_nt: TGTGCCAGTATTGCCATAGTGAACACTGAAGCTTTCTTT
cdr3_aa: CASIAIVNTEAFF

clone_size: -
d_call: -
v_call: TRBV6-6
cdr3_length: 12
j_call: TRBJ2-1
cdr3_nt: TGTGCCAGCAGTCAACTAGCAAATGAGCAGTTCTTC
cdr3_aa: CASSQLANEQFF

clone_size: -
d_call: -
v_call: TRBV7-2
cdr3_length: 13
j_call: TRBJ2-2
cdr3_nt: TGTGCCAGCAGCTTACAAGGCGCCGGGGAGCTGTTTTTT
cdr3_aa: CASSLQGAGELFF

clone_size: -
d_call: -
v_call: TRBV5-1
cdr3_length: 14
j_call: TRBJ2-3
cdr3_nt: TGCGCCAGCGTTCGGAGTTCCAACACAGATACGCAGTATTTT
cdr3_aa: CASVRSSNTDTQYF

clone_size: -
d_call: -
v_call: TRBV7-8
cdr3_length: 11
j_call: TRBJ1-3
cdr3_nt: TGTGCCAGCAGCTTGGGAAACACCATATATTTT
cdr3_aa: CASSLGNTIYF

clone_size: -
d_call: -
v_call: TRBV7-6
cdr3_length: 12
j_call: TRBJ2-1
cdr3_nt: TGTGCCAGCAGCTTTGTAGCCAATGAGCAGTTCTTC
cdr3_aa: CASSFVANEQFF

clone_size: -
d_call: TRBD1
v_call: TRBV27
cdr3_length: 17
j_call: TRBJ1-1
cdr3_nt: TGTGCCAGCAGTTTATCGCGTAGGGGGCAAAGGTACACTGAAGCTTTCTTT
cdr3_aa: CASSLSRRGQRYTEAFF

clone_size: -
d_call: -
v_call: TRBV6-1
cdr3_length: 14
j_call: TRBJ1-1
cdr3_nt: TGTGCCAGCAGGCAAAGCCAGGGTCGGACTGAAGCTTTCTTT
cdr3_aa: CASRQSQGRTEAFF

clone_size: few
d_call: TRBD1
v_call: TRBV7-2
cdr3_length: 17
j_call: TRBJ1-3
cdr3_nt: TGTGCCAGCAGCTTATTGGGACAGGGGGCAGGGGGAAACACCATATATTTT
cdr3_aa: CASSLLGQGAGGNTIYF

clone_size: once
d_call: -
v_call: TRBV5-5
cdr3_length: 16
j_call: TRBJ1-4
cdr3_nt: TGTGCCAGCAGCTGGAATCGTCCAGGGACTAATGAAAAACTGTTTTTT
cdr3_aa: CASSWNRPGTNEKLFF

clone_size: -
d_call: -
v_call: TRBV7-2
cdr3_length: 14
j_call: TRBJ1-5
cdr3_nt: TGTGCCAGCAGCTTGGGGGATAGCAATCAGCCCCAGCATTTT
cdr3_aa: CASSLGDSNQPQHF

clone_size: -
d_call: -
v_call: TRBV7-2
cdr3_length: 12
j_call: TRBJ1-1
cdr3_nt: TGTGCCAGCAGCTTAGTCCCCGACCGGGCTTTCTTT
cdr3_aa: CASSLVPDRAFF

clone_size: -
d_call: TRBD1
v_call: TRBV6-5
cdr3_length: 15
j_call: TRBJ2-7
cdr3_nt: TGTGCCAGCAGTCTTTCGAGGACAGGGCAGGTCGAGCAGTACTTC
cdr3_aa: CASSLSRTGQVEQYF

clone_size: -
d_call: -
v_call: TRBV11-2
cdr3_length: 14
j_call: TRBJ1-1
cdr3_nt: TGTGCCAGCAGCTTAAACCCATCACAGGCTGGCGCTTTCTTT
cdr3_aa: CASSLNPSQAGAFF

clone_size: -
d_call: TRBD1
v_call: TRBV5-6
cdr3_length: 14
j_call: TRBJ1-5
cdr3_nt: TGTGCCAGCAGCTCGACAGGGGAGAATCAGCCCCAGCATTTT
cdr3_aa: CASSSTGENQPQHF

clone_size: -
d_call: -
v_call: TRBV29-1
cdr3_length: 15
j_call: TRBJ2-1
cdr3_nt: TGCAGCGTTCAGAAGTTGACAGGTACCTACAATGAGCAGTTCTTC
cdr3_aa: CSVQKLTGTYNEQFF

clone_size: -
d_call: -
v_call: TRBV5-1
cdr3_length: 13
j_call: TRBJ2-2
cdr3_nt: TGCGCCAGCAGCCGGACTGAGACCGGGGAGCTGTTTTTT
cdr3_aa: CASSRTETGELFF

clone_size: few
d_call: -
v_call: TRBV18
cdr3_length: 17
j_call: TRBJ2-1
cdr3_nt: TGTGCCAGCTCACCACTAAGCAGTGCTAGTTTTTTGAATGAGCAGTTCTTC
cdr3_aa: CASSPLSSASFLNEQFF

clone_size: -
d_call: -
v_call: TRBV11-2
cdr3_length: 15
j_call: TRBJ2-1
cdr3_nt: TGTGCCAGCAGCTTAGGGTACAGGCTTCGCAATGAGCAGTTCTTC
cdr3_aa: CASSLGYRLRNEQFF

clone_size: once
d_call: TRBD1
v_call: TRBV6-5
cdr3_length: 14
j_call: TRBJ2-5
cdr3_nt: TGTGCCAGCAGGGGACAGGGAGGGCTAGAGACCCAGTACTTC
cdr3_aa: CASRGQGGLETQYF

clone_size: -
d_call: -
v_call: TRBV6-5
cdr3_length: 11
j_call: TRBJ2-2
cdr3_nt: TGTGCCAGCCGTGGTGCCGGGGAGCTGTTTTTT
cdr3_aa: CASRGAGELFF

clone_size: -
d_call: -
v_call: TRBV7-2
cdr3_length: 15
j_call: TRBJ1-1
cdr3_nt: TGTGCCAGCAGCTTGGGGGTGGACGGGAACACTGAAGCTTTCTTT
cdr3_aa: CASSLGVDGNTEAFF

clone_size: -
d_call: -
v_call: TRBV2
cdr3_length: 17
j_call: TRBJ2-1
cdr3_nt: TGTGCCAGCAGTGATGGCGTGGGAACAGGGAGGTTGGATGAGCAGTTCTTC
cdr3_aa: CASSDGVGTGRLDEQFF

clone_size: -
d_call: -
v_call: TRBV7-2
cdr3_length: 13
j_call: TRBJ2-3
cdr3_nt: TGTGCCAGCAGCTTAGCAGTGACAGATACGCAGTATTTT
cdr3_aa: CASSLAVTDTQYF

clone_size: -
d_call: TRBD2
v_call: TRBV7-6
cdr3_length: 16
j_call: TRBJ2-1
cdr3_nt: TGTGCCAGCAGCCCGACGAGCGGGGGCTCCTACAATGAGCAGTTCTTC
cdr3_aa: CASSPTSGGSYNEQFF

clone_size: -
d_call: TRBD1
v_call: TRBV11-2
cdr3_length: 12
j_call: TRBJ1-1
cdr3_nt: TGTGCCAGCAGCTTTACGGGACAGGGGGCTTTCTTT
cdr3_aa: CASSFTGQGAFF

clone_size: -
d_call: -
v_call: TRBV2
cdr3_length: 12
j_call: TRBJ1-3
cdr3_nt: TGTGCCAGCCGGGGGGGAGGAAACACCATATATTTT
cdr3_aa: CASRGGGNTIYF

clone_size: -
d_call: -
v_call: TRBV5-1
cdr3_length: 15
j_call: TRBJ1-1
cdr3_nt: TGCGCCAGCAGCCCGACCACAGGGAGTTTATCTGAAGCTTTCTTT
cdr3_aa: CASSPTTGSLSEAFF

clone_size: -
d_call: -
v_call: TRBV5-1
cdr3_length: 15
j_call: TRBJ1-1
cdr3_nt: TGCGCCAGCAGCCCTTACAGGGTGGCGGGCACTGAAGCTTTCTTT
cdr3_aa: CASSPYRVAGTEAFF